Presented here are 26 T cell receptor beta chains from one specimen sequenced in a study of Graves' ophthalmopathy and Graves' hyperthyroidism. Amplification of TCR beta CDR3 regions used RNA transcripts. HTBI primers were used in a first-round RT-PCR, which preceded a second-round multiplex PCR. Each CDR3 protein is one row after TCRdb ran MiXCR on the multiplex PCR reads. Among more than 1,000,000 distinct CDR3 sequences listed, about 40% were seen once. Sequencing was carried out using peripheral blood or thyroid tissue (not recorded which). These TCRs come from an adult man with Graves' hyperthyroidism.

The chain is built from TRBV25-1 and TRBJ1-3, with TRBD1 matching 9 bases. Trimming at V came to 1 base and at J to 8 bases, leaving 9 bases not matched to a gene. This CDR3 has 16 residues. From germline, CDR1 is MGHDK and CDR2 SYGVNS. CDR3 DNA sequence: TGTGCCAGCAGTGAATGGGACAGGGATGGGGGCTACACCATATATTTT. It specifies CASSEWDRDGGYTIYF.

This clonotype was observed at least ten times. V is TRBV7-8 and J is TRBJ1-2; TRBD1 matches at 9 bases. CDR1 is SGHVS and CDR2 is FQNEAQ in the germline V gene. The ends lost 4 bases at V and 2 bases at J; junction bases unmatched: 2. CDR3 length: 14 residues. For the CDR3, the DNA is TGTGCCAGCAGCTCGGACAGGGGAAACTATGGCTACACCTTC. Amino acids: CASSSDRGNYGYTF.

The chain recombines TRBV19 with TRBJ2-2, with 7 bases identical to TRBD2. The germline CDR1 and CDR2 sequences are LNHDA and SQIVND (reference sequence). J was trimmed by 4 bases and V by 11 bases; bases with no gene match: 13. The CDR3 contains 15 residues. The DNA for the CDR3 is TGTGCCTGGAGGGGTCTAAGCGGGACCACCGGGGAGCTGTTTTTT. Its protein is CAWRGLSGTTGELFF.

This clonotype was seen a few times. The V and J genes are TRBV15 and TRBJ1-2; D possibly corresponds to TRBD1 (6 bases). Trimming left V 4 bases short and J 7 bases short, with 13 bases between. Looked up from germline, CDR1 is LNHNV and CDR2 is YYDKDF (reference sequence). The CDR3 totals 13 residues. For the CDR3, the DNA is TGTGCCACCAGCACCGATCCGGGGGCTGGCTACACCTTC. It translates to CATSTDPGAGYTF.

This clonotype showed up many times. The V and J genes are TRBV20-1 and TRBJ1-6; D is undetermined. The CDR3 is 13 residues long. Germline V gene lookup returns CDR1 DFQATT and CDR2 SNEGSKA (reference sequence). V lost 6 bases to trimming and J lost 0 bases, with 6 bases between them. The CDR3 DNA is TGCAGTGCAGCAGACTCCTATAATTCACCCCTCCACTTT. Amino acids: CSAADSYNSPLHF.

Remarks on this clonotype: This could be a read error, since a much larger clone is one nucleotide away. The chain uses TRBV25-1 and TRBJ1-5; D ambiguous. Germline assignment: CDR1 MGHDK and CDR2 SYGVNS. The CDR3 totals 13 residues. V shed 5 bases and J shed 6 bases, with 11 bases lying between them. The CDR3 coding sequence is TGTGCCAGCAGTTTGTCGCCACCTCAGCCCCAGCATTTT. This gives the protein CASSLSPPQPQHF.

The chain combines TRBV7-2 with TRBJ2-7, with 8 bases matching TRBD1. In germline, CDR1 is SGHTA, CDR2 FQGNSA. This CDR3 has 14 residues. J lost 4 bases, V lost 4 bases, and 6 bases had no gene match. The CDR3, as DNA: TGTGCCAGCAGCTATGGACAGGGAAAGTACGAGCAGTACTTC. Translating gives CASSYGQGKYEQYF.

The sample holds many counts of this clonotype. The chain is built from TRBV9 and TRBJ2-7, with 7 bases identical to TRBD1. CDR1 is SGDLS and CDR2 is YYNGEE in the germline V gene. The CDR3 sequence is 14 residues long. Losses at the gene ends were 0 bases for V and 2 bases for J; bases not matched to a gene: 2. The CDR3 reads CASSVAGQTYEQYF. The CDR3 DNA reads TGTGCCAGCAGCGTAGCGGGACAGACCTACGAGCAGTACTTC.

This clonotype turned up a few times. J is TRBJ2-7 and V is TRBV27, with 10 bases lining up with TRBD1. The CDR3 runs 13 residues. Germline-derived CDR1 and CDR2 are MNHEY and SMNVEV (reference sequence). The trim removed 10 bases at V and 5 bases at J, leaving 8 bases unmatched. The CDR3 DNA follows: TGTGCCACCGGATCGACAGGGGGCCACGAGCAGTACTTC. Translation: CATGSTGGHEQYF.

This clonotype was counted a few times. In DNA, the CDR3 is TGCAGTGCTGCCCAGATCGGGGCCGGGGGGGAGCAGTACTTC. Translation gives CSAAQIGAGGEQYF. J is TRBJ2-7 and V is TRBV20-1; 7 positions match TRBD2. Per the germline V gene, CDR1 is DFQATT and CDR2 is SNEGSKA (reference sequence). This CDR3 contains 14 residues. V lost 5 bases, J lost 7 bases, and 14 bases stayed unmatched.

As concerns this clonotype: Relative to the germline gene, one junction end is altered; a read error may explain this. The V call is TRBV5-1, the J call TRBJ1-2; no clear D gene. This CDR3 spans 12 amino acids. Germline CDR1 SGHRS, CDR2 YFSETQ. The CDR3 sequence: CASRLDSYGYTF. As DNA, the CDR3 is TGCGCCAGCAGATTGGACTCCTATGGCTACACCTTC.

At least ten counts were recorded for this clonotype. The rearrangement joins TRBV15 to TRBJ1-1; D remains ambiguous. The V and J ends lost 0 bases and 0 bases respectively, with 8 bases between them. CDR1 and CDR2 (germline): LNHNV, YYDKDF (reference sequence). The CDR3 extends over 15 amino acids. The CDR3 nucleotides are TGTGCCACCAGCAGAGATGCCAGTTTGAACACTGAAGCTTTCTTT. Protein product: CATSRDASLNTEAFF. Full variable domain (missing parts from reference TRBV15 and TRBJ1-1): DAMVIQNPRYQVTQFGKPVTLSCSQTLNHNVMYWYQQKSSQAPKLLFHYYDKDFNNEADTPDNFQSRRPNTSFCFLDIRSPGLGDTAMYLCATSRDASLNTEAFFGQGTRLTVV.

This clonotype was recorded a few times. DNA for the CDR3: TGTGCCAGCAGTCAGAGGGGCCCAGAGCAGTACTTC. Translating gives CASSQRGPEQYF. The chain is built from TRBV12-3 or TRBV12-4 and TRBJ2-7; D may match TRBD1 or TRBD2 (5 bases each). V lost 5 bases and J lost 7, with 12 bases in between. CDR3 length equals 12 residues.

In its sample, this clonotype was seen many times. This rearrangement joins TRBV7-8 to TRBJ2-7, with 9 bases aligning to TRBD1. Germline V gene sequence: CDR1 SGHVS, CDR2 FQNEAQ. The CDR3 runs to 14 residues. J was trimmed by 6 bases and V by 5 bases; bases with no gene match: 8. The CDR3 sequence is CASSTRTGVGEQYF. The CDR3 DNA follows: TGTGCCAGCAGCACCCGGACAGGGGTGGGCGAGCAGTACTTC. Full variable domain (rest looked up from reference TRBV7-8 and TRBJ2-7): GAGVSQSPRYKVAKRGQDVALRCDPISGHVSLFWYQQALGQGPEFLTYFQNEAQLDKSGLPSDRFFAERPEGSVSTLKIQRTQQEDSAVYLCASSTRTGVGEQYFGPGTRLTVT.

To note about this clonotype: Germline and junction disagree at one end, which may indicate a read error. The chain's CDR3 is CAGSRPTGQSYEQYF. Written as DNA, the CDR3 is TGTGCCGGCAGTCGACCGACAGGGCAATCTTACGAGCAGTACTTC. The chain employs TRBV2 and TRBJ2-7; 7 nucleotides agree with TRBD1. The CDR3 spans 15 residues. In germline, CDR1 is SNHLY, CDR2 FYNNEI.

This clonotype was seen only a few times. The V and J genes are TRBV10-2 and TRBJ2-5, with D possibly matching TRBD1 (7 bases). Trimming stripped 2 bases from V and 4 bases from J, with 17 bases between. Germline CDR1 WSHSY, CDR2 SAAADI. This CDR3 spans 16 amino acids. CDR3 nucleotide sequence: TGCGCCAGCAGTGAGCCGGGGCAGGGGGGAGTAGAGACCCAGTACTTC. It codes for CASSEPGQGGVETQYF.

The gene calls are TRBV5-1 and TRBJ1-2, with 9 bases matching TRBD1. The V and J ends lost 4 bases and 4 bases, in that order; junction bases with no gene match: 8. The CDR3 covers 15 residues. CDR1 and CDR2 (germline): SGHRS, YFSETQ. The CDR3 is CASSTWTGASYGYTF. In DNA form, the CDR3 reads TGCGCCAGCAGCACCTGGACAGGGGCAAGCTATGGCTACACCTTC.

This clonotype was detected ten times or more. The V and J genes are TRBV5-1 and TRBJ2-7; 7 nucleotides match TRBD1. Trimming removed 2 bases from V and 7 bases from J; junction bases left unmatched: 9. This CDR3 has 14 residues. Germline CDR1 and CDR2: SGHRS and YFSETQ. DNA for the CDR3: TGCGCCAGCAGCTTTGGGACAGCGACGGGGGAGCAGTACTTC. This gives the protein CASSFGTATGEQYF.

At least ten counts were recorded for this clonotype. The CDR3 is CATLPGVDQPQHF. CDR3 nucleotides: TGTGCCACCCTCCCAGGGGTAGATCAGCCCCAGCATTTT. The chain links TRBV6-6 to TRBJ1-5, with D possibly TRBD1 on 6 matching bases. The germline CDR1 and CDR2 sequences are MNHNY and SVGAGI (reference sequence). V dropped 10 bases and J dropped 5 bases, with 15 bases sitting between them. The CDR3 totals 13 residues.

V and J are TRBV12-3 or TRBV12-4 and TRBJ2-7; 7 bases match TRBD2. J lost 1 base, V lost 5 bases, and 17 bases had no gene match. This CDR3 region has 18 residues. This CDR3 is CASSPGGGAGLRSYEQYF. The CDR3 bases are TGTGCCAGCAGTCCGGGGGGTGGAGCAGGCCTCCGGTCCTACGAGCAGTACTTC.

For this clonotype: A junction end diverges from the germline sequence, so it may reflect a read error. J is TRBJ2-2 and V is TRBV10-1; the match to TRBD2 covers 9 bases. Germline V lookup: CDR1 WNHNN, CDR2 SYGVQD (reference sequence). The length of the CDR3 is 17 residues. CDR3: CASSESASGEYTRELFF. The CDR3 nucleotides read TGCGCCAGCAGTGAGTCGGCTAGCGGGGAATACACCAGGGAGCTGTTTTTT.

The table lists this clonotype with a few counts. This chain connects TRBV3-1 to TRBJ1-4, with a weak D call TRBD1 (5 bases). The CDR3 extends over 16 amino acids. CDR1 and CDR2 from the germline V gene are LGHDT and YNNKEL (reference sequence). V lost 4 bases to trimming and J lost 8 bases, with 20 bases between them. The CDR3 nucleotides read TGTGCCAGCAGCCTTGGAATAACAGGTCCGGCAGAAAAACTGTTTTTT. It translates to CASSLGITGPAEKLFF.

This clonotype was observed many times. The chain uses TRBV7-9 and TRBJ1-6; weak D call: TRBD1 (5 bases). The CDR3 length is 14 residues. Trimming pared 2 bases from V and 10 bases from J, leaving 12 bases between. CDR1 and CDR2 (germline): SEHNR, FQNEAQ (reference sequence). As DNA, the CDR3 is TGTGCCAGCAGCTTACTGCAGGGATCCTCACCCCTCCACTTT. Its protein product is CASSLLQGSSPLHF.

In its sample, this clonotype was seen a few times. The chain couples TRBV29-1 to TRBJ2-7, with 11 bases lining up with TRBD2. The CDR3 runs 14 residues. Germline V CDR1 and CDR2: SQVTM, ANQGSEA. The junction had 7 bases not matched to a gene; V was cut back by 3 bases and J by 6 bases. The CDR3 region is CSVDGGLAGGEQYF. The DNA of the CDR3 is TGCAGCGTTGATGGGGGGCTAGCGGGAGGCGAGCAGTACTTC.

The chain uses TRBV15 and TRBJ2-5; D might be TRBD1 or TRBD2, each matching 7 bases. Germline-derived CDR1 and CDR2 are LNHNV and YYDKDF (reference sequence). CDR3 size: 15 residues. V lost 1 base and J lost 5, with 14 bases in between. CDR3 DNA sequence: TGTGCCACCAGCAGAGGGGAGGGGGCTGGGGAGACCCAGTACTTC. Protein product: CATSRGEGAGETQYF. Combining the CDR3 with reference TRBV15 and TRBJ2-5 gives the whole variable domain DAMVIQNPRYQVTQFGKPVTLSCSQTLNHNVMYWYQQKSSQAPKLLFHYYDKDFNNEADTPDNFQSRRPNTSFCFLDIRSPGLGDTAMYLCATSRGEGAGETQYFGPGTRLLVL.

The chain has TRBV5-1 and TRBJ2-7; a possible D gene is TRBD2 (6 bases). The CDR3 totals 12 residues. The germline V gene encodes CDR1 SGHRS and CDR2 YFSETQ. V was clipped by 7 bases and J by 4 bases, with 12 bases between them. This CDR3 reads CASLAAEYEQYF. The CDR3 region has the DNA TGCGCCAGCTTAGCGGCGGAGTACGAGCAGTACTTC.